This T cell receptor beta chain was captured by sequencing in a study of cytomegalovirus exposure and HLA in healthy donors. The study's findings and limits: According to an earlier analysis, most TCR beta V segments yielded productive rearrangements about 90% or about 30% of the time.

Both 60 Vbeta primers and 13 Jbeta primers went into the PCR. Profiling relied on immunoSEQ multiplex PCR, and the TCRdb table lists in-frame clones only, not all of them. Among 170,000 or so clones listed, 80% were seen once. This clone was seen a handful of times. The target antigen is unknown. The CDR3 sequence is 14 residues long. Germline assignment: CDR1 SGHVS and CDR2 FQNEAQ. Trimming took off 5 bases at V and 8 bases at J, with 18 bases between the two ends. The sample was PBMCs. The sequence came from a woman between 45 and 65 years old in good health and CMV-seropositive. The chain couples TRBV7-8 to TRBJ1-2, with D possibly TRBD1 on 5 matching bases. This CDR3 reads CASSQLQGAHGYTF. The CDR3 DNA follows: TGTGCCAGCAGCCAGTTGCAGGGTGCTCACGGCTACACCTTC.